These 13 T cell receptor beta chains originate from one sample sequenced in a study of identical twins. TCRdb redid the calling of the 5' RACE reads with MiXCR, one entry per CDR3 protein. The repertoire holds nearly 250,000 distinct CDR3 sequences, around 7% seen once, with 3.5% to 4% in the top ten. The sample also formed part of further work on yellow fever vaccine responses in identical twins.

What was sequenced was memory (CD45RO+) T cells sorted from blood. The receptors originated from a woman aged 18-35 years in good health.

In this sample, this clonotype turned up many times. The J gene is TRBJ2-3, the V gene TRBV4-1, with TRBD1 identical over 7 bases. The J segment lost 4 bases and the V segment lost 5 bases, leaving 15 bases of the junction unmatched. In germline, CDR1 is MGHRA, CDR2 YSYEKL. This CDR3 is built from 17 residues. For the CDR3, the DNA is TGCGCCAGCAGCACAACCTCCAGGGGGTCGACGGCAGATACGCAGTATTTT. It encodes CASSTTSRGSTADTQYF.

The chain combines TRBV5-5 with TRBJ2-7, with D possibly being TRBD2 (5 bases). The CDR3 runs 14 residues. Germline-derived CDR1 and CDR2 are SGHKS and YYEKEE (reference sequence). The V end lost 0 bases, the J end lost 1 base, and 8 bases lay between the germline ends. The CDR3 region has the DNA TGTGCCAGCAGCTTGGGCAGGACTTCCTACGAGCAGTACTTC. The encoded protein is CASSLGRTSYEQYF.

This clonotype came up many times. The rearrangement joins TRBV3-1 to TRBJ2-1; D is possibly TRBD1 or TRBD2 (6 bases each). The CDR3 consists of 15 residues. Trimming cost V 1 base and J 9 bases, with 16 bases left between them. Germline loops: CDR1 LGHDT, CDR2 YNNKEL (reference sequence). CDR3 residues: CASSQAGADVAEQFF. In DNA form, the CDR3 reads TGTGCCAGCAGCCAAGCGGGGGCGGATGTGGCTGAGCAGTTCTTC.

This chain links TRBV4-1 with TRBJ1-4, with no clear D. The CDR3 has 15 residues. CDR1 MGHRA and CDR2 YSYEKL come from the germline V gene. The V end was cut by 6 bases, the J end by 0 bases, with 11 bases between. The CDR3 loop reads CASSPDRATNEKLFF. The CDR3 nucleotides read TGCGCCAGCAGTCCCGACCGTGCAACTAATGAAAAACTGTTTTTT.

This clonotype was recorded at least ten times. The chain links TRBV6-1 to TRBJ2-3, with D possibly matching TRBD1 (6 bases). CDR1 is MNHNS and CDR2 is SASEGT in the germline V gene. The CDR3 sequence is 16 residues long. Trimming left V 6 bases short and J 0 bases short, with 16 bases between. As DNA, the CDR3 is TGTGCCAGCAGCCGATCGACAGGTACTAGCACAGATACGCAGTATTTT. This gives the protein CASSRSTGTSTDTQYF.

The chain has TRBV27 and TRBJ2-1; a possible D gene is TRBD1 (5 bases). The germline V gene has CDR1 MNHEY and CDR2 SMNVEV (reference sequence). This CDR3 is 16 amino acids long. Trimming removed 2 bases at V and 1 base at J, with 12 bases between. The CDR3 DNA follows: TGTGCCAGCAGTTTACGTTGGGGCACTTCCTACAATGAGCAGTTCTTC. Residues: CASSLRWGTSYNEQFF.

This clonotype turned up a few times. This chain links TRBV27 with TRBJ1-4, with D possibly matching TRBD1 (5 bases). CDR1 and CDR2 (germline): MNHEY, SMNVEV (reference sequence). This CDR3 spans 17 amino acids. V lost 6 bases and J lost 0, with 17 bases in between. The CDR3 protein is CASSEGDRGATNEKLFF. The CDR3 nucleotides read TGTGCCAGCAGCGAAGGAGACCGGGGGGCAACTAATGAAAAACTGTTTTTT. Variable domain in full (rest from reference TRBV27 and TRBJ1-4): EAQVTQNPRYLITVTGKKLTVTCSQNMNHEYMSWYRQDPGLGLRQIYYSMNVEVTDKGDVPEGYKVSRKEKRNFPLILESPSPNQTSLYFCASSEGDRGATNEKLFFGSGTQLSVL.

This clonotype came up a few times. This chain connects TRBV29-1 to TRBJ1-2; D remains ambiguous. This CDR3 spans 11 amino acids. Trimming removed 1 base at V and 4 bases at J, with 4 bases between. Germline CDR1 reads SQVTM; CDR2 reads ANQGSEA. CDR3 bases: TGCAGCGTTGAAGGGGTCTATGGCTACACCTTC. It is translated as CSVEGVYGYTF.

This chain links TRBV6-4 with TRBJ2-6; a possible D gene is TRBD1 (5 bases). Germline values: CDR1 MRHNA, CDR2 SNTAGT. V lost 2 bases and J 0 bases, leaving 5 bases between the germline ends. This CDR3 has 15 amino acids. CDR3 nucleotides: TGTGCCAGCAGTGACGACAGCTCTGGGGCCAACGTCCTGACTTTC. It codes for CASSDDSSGANVLTF.

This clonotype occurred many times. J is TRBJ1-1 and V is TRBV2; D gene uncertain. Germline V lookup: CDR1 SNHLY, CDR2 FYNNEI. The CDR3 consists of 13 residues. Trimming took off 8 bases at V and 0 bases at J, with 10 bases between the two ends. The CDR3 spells CASRRALNTEAFF. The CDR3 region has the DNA TGTGCCAGCCGTAGGGCCCTGAACACTGAAGCTTTCTTT.

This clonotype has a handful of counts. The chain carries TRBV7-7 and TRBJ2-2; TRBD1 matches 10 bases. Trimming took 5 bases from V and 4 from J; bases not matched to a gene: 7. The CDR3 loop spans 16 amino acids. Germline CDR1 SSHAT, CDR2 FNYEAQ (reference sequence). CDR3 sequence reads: CASSPRTGGITGELFF. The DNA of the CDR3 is TGTGCCAGCAGCCCAAGGACAGGGGGGATCACCGGGGAGCTGTTTTTT.

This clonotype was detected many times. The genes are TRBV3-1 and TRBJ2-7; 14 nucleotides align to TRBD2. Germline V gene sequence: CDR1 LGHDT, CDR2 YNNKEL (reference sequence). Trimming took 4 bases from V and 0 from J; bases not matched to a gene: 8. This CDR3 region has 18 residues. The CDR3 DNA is TGTGCCAGCAGCCTAGGACTAGCGGGAGGCCTAAGCTCCTACGAGCAGTACTTC. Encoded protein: CASSLGLAGGLSSYEQYF.

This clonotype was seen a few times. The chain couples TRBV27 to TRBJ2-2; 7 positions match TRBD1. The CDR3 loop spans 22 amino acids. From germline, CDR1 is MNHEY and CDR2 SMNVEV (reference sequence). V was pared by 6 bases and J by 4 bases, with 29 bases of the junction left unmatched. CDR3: CASRPFARSYGLQGVGTGELFF. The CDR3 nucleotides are TGTGCCAGCAGACCCTTTGCCCGAAGTTACGGCCTTCAGGGGGTGGGCACCGGGGAGCTGTTTTTT.